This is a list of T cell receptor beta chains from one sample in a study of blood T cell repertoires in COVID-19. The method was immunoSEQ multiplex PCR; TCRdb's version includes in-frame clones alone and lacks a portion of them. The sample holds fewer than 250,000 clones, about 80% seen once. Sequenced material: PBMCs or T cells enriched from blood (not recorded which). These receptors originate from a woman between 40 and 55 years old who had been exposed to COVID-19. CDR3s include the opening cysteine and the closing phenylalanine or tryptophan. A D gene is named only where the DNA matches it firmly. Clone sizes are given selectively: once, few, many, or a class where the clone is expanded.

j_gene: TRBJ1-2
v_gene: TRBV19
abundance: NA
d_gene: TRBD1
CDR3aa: CASNPPGGSAYGYTF
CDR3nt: TGTGCCAGTAATCCCCCAGGGGGATCTGCATATGGCTACACCTTC

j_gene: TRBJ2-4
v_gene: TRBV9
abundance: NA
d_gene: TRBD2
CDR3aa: CASSVSGGAEMAKNIQYF
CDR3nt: TGTGCCAGCAGCGTTAGCGGGGGGGCCGAGATGGCCAAAAACATTCAGTACTTC

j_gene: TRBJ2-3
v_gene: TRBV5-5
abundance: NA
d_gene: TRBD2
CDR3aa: CASSIGTSGTDTQYF
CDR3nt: TGTGCCAGCAGCATTGGCACTAGCGGCACAGATACGCAGTATTTT

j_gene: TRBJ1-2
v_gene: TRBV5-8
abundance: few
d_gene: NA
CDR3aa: CASSTDRYGGYTF
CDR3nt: TGTGCCAGCAGCACAGACAGGTACGGTGGCTACACCTTC

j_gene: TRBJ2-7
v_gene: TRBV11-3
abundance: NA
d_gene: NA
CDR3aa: CASSLEGGSWDEQYF
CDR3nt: TGTGCCAGCAGCTTAGAAGGCGGCTCATGGGACGAGCAGTACTTC

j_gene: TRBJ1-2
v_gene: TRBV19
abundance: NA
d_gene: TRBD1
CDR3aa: CASSRRPGGSQGGYTF
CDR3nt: TGTGCCAGCTCGCGTCGGCCAGGGGGATCTCAGGGCGGCTACACCTTC

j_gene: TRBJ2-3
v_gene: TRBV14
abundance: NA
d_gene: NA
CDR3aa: CASSLIGDTQYF
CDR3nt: TGTGCCAGCAGCCTCATCGGGGATACGCAGTATTTT

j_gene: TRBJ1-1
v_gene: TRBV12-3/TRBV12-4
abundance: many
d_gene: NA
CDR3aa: CASAPRGTEAFF
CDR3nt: TGTGCCAGCGCGCCCAGGGGCACTGAAGCTTTCTTT

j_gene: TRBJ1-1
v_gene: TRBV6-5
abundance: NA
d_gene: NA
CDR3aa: CASSSVNTEAFF
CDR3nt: TGTGCCAGCAGTTCAGTGAACACTGAAGCTTTCTTT

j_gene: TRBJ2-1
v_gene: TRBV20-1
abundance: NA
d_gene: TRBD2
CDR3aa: CSASSAASGVVNEQFF
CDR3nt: TGCAGTGCTAGTTCGGCGGCTAGCGGGGTGGTTAATGAGCAGTTCTTC

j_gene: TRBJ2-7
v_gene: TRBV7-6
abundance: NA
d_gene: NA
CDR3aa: CASSPRDTSSYEQYF
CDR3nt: TGTGCCAGCAGCCCCCGGGACACGAGCTCCTACGAGCAGTACTTC

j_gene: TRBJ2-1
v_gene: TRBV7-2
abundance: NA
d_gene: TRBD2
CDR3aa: CASTSGLVNNEQFF
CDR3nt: TGTGCCAGCACATCGGGACTAGTCAACAATGAGCAGTTCTTC

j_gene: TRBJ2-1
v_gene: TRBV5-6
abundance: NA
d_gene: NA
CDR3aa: CASSLEGLPAEQFF
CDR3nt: TGTGCCAGCAGCTTGGAGGGACTCCCTGCTGAGCAGTTCTTC

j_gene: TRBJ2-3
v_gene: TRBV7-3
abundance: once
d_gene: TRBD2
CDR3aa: CASSLDLAGGSTDTQYF
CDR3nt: TGTGCCAGCAGCTTAGACCTAGCGGGGGGGAGCACAGATACGCAGTATTTT

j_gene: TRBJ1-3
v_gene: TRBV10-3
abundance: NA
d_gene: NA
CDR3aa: CAISVADGRSGNTIYF
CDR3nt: TGTGCCATCAGCGTAGCGGACGGCCGATCTGGAAACACCATATATTTT

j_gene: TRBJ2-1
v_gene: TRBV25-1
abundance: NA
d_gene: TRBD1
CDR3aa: CASSRTGGVSNEQFF
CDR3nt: TGTGCCAGTAGTAGGACAGGGGGCGTCTCTAATGAGCAGTTCTTC

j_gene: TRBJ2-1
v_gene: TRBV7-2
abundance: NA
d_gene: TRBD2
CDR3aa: CASSLGPAGEQFF
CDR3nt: TGTGCCAGCAGCTTAGGCCCAGCGGGGGAGCAGTTCTTC

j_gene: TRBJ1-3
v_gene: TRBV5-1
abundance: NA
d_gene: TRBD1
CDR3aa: CASSLTGDRNVGNTIYF
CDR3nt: TGCGCCAGCAGCTTAACAGGGGACCGTAATGTAGGAAACACCATATATTTT

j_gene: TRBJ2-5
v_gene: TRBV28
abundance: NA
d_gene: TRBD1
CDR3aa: CASRPRAGGNQETQYF
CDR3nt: TGTGCCAGCAGGCCCAGAGCAGGGGGTAACCAAGAGACCCAGTACTTC

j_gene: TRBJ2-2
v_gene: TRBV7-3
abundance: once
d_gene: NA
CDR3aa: CASGHAIRGTGELFF
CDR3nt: TGTGCCAGCGGACATGCAATTAGGGGCACCGGGGAGCTGTTTTTT

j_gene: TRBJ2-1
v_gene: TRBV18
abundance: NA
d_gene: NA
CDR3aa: CASSPPTGVLRYNEQFF
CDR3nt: TGTGCCAGCTCACCACCGACGGGGGTATTGCGGTACAATGAGCAGTTCTTC